The clone carrying this TCR beta chain was seen repeatedly, ten times or more. Antigen unknown. Researchers amplified the TCR beta CDR3 regions from RNA transcripts. The HTBI set primed first-round TCR CDR3 RT-PCR. TCRdb re-derived calls from the multiplex PCR reads in MiXCR, one entry per CDR3 protein. Of tens of thousands of distinct CDR3 sequences in the sample, around 50% were seen once. V lost 0 bases and J 2 bases, leaving 17 bases between the germline ends. CDR1 and CDR2 from the germline V gene are LGHNA and YSLEER. This CDR3 comprises 17 residues. The sample is drawn from a study of T cells in Graves' hyperthyroidism and ophthalmopathy. The study, taken as a whole, reports: Also found in blood were most expanded thyroid clonotypes above 0.001. Ophthalmopathy was distinguished from stable hyperthyroidism by 13 V-J signatures.

The sequence was collected from an older woman with Graves' ophthalmopathy. Sample: blood. The gene calls are TRBV4-3 and TRBJ2-7, with a tentative D call TRBD2 (5 bases). CDR3 sequence (DNA): TGCGCCAGCAGCCAAGATCCCGGGATTTACCCGCCCTACGAGCAGTACTTC. Protein product: CASSQDPGIYPPYEQYF.